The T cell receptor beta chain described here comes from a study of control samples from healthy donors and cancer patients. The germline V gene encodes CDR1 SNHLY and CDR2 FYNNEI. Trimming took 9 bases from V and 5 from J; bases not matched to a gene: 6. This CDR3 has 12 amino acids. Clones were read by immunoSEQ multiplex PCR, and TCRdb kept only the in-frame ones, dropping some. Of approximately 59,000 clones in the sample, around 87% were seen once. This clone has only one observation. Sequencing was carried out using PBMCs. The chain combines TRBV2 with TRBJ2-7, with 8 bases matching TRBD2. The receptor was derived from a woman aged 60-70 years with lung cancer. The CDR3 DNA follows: TGTGCCAGTCAGCGGGAGCGTCACGAGCAGTACTTC. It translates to CASQRERHEQYF.